What follows describes a single T cell receptor beta chain. The identical CDR3 is also encoded by other nucleotide sequences in the sample. In the source study's methods: Amplified reference gene primers provided the basis for estimating nucleated cell counts. Data came from immunoSEQ multiplex PCR; TCRdb stores just in-frame clones and leaves some out. For V, J and clone size, that table is used; D and trimming come from the DNA. The profile shows approximately 300,000 clones, around 90% of them singletons. The data belong to a study of blood T cell repertoires in COVID-19. Sequencing was performed on peripheral blood. The clonotype originates from a man aged 18-30 years who had recovered from COVID-19.

CDR3 bases: TGTGCCAGCAGTTCGGGGTGGAGCACTGAAGCTTTCTTT. It codes for CASSSGWSTEAFF. The chain employs TRBV6-2 or TRBV6-3 and TRBJ1-1, with D unclear. The CDR3 spans 13 residues. In germline, CDR1 is MNHEY, CDR2 SVGEGT. V shed 4 bases and J shed 4 bases, with 10 bases lying between them.